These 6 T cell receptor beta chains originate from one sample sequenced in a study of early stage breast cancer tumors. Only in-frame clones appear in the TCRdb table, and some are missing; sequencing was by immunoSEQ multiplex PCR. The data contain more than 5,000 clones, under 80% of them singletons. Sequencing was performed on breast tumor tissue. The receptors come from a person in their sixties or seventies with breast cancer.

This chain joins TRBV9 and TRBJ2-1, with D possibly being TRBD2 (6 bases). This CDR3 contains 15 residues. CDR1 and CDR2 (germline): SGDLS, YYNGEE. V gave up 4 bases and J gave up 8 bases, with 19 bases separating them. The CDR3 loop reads CASSPRAREVHEQFF. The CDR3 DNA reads TGTGCCAGCAGCCCCCGGGCCAGGGAGGTCCATGAGCAGTTCTTC.

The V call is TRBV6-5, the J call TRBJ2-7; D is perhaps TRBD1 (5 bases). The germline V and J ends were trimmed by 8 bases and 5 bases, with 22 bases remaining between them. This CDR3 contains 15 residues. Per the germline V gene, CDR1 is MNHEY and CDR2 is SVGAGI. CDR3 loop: CASRTGPTHFNEQYF. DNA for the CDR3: TGTGCCAGCCGTACAGGACCAACCCACTTTAACGAGCAGTACTTC.

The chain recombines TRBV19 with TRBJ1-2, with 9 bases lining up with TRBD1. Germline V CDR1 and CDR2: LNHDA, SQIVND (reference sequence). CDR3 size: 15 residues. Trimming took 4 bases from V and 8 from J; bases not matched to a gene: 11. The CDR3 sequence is CASSRTSGTGNGYTF. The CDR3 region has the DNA TGTGCCAGTAGTAGAACGTCCGGGACAGGGAACGGCTACACCTTC.

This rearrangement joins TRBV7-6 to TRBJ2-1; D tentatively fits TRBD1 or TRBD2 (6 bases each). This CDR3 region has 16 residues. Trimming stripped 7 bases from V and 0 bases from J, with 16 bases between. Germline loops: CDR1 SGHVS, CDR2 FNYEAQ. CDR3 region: CASTKGGGLSYNEQFF. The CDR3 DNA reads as TGTGCCAGCACCAAAGGGGGAGGACTCTCCTACAATGAGCAGTTCTTC. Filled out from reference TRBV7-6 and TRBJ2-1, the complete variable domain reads GAGVSQSPRYKVTKRGQDVALRCDPISGHVSLYWYRQALGQGPEFLTYFNYEAQQDKSGLPNDRFSAERPEGSISTLTIQRTEQRDSAMYRCASTKGGGLSYNEQFFGPGTRLTVL.

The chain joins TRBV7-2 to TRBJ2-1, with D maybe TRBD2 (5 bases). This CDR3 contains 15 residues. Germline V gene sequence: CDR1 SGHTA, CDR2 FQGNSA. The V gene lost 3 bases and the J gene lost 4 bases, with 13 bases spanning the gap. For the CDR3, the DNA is TGTGCCAGCAGCTTCGGAGACTACCGTTACAATGAGCAGTTCTTC. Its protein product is CASSFGDYRYNEQFF.

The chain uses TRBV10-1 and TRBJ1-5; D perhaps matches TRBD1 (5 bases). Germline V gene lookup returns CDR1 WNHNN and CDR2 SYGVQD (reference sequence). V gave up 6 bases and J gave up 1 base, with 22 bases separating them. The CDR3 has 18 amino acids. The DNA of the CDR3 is TGCGCCAGCAGAGACAGACTACCCTTTCTTTTGAGCAATCAGCCCCAGCATTTT. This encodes CASRDRLPFLLSNQPQHF.